This paragraph covers one T cell receptor beta chain sequence. This record comes from a study of tumor-infiltrating lymphocytes in oesophageal squamous cell carcinoma. TCRdb redid the calling of the PCR reads with MiXCR, one entry per CDR3 protein. The sample records 20,000 or so distinct CDR3 sequences, 41% being singletons. This CDR3 region has 13 residues. The chain couples TRBV12-3 or TRBV12-4 to TRBJ2-1; D gene uncertain. The J call may not be correct, given that the DNA end is closer to TRBJ2-7. The TCR was taken from a male donor with esophageal squamous cell carcinoma. Sequenced: esophageal tumor tissue. The CDR3 is CASSTLTPYEQYF. CDR3 in DNA: TGTGCCAGCAGCACCTTGACTCCCTACGAGCAGTACTTC.